This T cell receptor beta chain was profiled in a study of immune evolution from preneoplasia to lung adenocarcinoma. Germline V gives CDR1 GTSNPN, CDR2 SVGIG (reference sequence). The CDR3 has 15 residues. Between the trimmed V and J ends, which lost 4 bases and 2 bases, there was a span of 18 bases. Produced via immunoSEQ multiplex PCR; TCRdb's table is partial and in-frame only. The sample has roughly 2,600 clones, 40% seen once. This clone is classed as large (0.1 to 1%). Patient tissue came from resections in Japan or China, 2014–2017. The chain has TRBV30 and TRBJ2-7, with D possibly being TRBD2 (5 bases). This clonotype was sampled from a person aged 60-79 years with lung adenocarcinoma. Sample: FFPE adjacent normal lung tissue. As DNA, the CDR3 is TGTGCCTGGACGGCGAAACACGCGAGGGCCTACGAGCAGTACTTC. It encodes CAWTAKHARAYEQYF.